This entry lists 2 T cell receptor beta chains sequenced from one sample in a study of blood T cell repertoires in COVID-19. Sequenced by immunoSEQ multiplex PCR; TCRdb stores in-frame clones only, minus some. This table holds 210,000 or so clones, around four fifths found once. Sample: peripheral blood. The receptors shown here come from a man aged 45-65 years with active or convalescent COVID-19.

The chain employs TRBV15 and TRBJ1-3; D call uncertain. CDR1 is LNHNV and CDR2 is YYDKDF in the germline V gene (reference sequence). Trimming shortened V by 4 bases and J by 2 bases, and 6 bases separated the two germline ends. The CDR3 runs 13 residues. In nucleotides, the CDR3 is TGTGCCACCAGCACCCAGGCTGGAAACACCATATATTTT. Its translation: CATSTQAGNTIYF. The full variable domain, completed using reference TRBV15 and TRBJ1-3, is DAMVIQNPRYQVTQFGKPVTLSCSQTLNHNVMYWYQQKSSQAPKLLFHYYDKDFNNEADTPDNFQSRRPNTSFCFLDIRSPGLGDTAMYLCATSTQAGNTIYFGEGSWLTVV.

V gene TRBV28 combines with J gene TRBJ1-5; tentatively, D is TRBD1 (5 bases). Looked up from germline, CDR1 is MDHEN and CDR2 is SYDVKM. There are 14 residues in the CDR3. V shed 8 bases and J shed 0 bases, with 11 bases lying between them. For the CDR3, the DNA is TGTGCCAGCGATTCAGGGTATAGCAATCAGCCCCAGCATTTT. Translation: CASDSGYSNQPQHF.